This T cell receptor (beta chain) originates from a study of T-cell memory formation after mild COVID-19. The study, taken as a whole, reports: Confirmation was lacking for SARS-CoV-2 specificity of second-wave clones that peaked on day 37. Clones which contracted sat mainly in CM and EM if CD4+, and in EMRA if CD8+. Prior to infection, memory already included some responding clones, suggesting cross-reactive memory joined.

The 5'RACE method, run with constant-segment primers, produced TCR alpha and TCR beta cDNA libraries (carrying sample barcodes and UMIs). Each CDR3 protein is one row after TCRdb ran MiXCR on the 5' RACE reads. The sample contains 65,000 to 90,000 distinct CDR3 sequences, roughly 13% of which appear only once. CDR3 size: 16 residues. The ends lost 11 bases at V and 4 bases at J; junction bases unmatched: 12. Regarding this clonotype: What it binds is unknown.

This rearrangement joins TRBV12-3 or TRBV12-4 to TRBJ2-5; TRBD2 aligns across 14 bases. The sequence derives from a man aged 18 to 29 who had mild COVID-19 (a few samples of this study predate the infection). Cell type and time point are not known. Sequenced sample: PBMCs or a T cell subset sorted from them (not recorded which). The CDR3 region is CASRRLAGGKTETQYF. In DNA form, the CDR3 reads TGTGCCTCCAGACGACTAGCGGGGGGGAAGACAGAGACCCAGTACTTC.